This T cell receptor beta chain was observed in a study of shared clonotypes between healthy human individuals. It was into CD45RA+ naive and CD45RA-negative memory subsets that the CD4+ cells were split. Germline loops: CDR1 MNHEY, CDR2 SVGAGI. CDR3 length: 14 residues. V lost 6 bases and J 2 bases, leaving 14 bases between the germline ends. Profiled with immunoSEQ multiplex PCR; TCRdb holds only in-frame clones, not every one. The sample gives 2 million or so clones, roughly 96% of which show up once; more than 0.1% is in the top ten. This chain connects TRBV6-5 to TRBJ2-7; TRBD1 is a possible D gene (6 bases). This receptor was obtained from a young man in good health. Sequenced sample: naive CD4+ T cells sorted from blood. Stated subset: CD45RA+ positively selected. CDR3 nucleotide sequence: TGTGCCAGCAGCCCGACAGGTTCCGCCTACGAGCAGTACTTC. It codes for CASSPTGSAYEQYF.